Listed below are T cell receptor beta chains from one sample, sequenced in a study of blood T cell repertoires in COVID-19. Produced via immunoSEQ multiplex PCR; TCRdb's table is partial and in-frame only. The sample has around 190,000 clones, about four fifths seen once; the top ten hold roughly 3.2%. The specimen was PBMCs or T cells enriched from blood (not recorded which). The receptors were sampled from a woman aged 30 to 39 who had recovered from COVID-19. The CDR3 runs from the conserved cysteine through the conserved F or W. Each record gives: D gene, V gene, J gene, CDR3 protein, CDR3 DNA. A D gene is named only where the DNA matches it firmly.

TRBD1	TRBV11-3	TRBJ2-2	CASSPRTGTGELFF	TGTGCCAGCAGCCCTCGGACAGGGACCGGGGAGCTGTTTTTT
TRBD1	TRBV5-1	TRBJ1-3	CASSLSGTGNSGNTIYF	TGCGCCAGCAGCTTGTCCGGGACAGGAAACTCTGGAAACACCATATATTTT
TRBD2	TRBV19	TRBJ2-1	CASSIAGGFREQFF	TGTGCCAGTAGTATAGCGGGAGGTTTTCGTGAGCAGTTCTTC
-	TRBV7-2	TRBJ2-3	CASSSPPGGTTDTQYF	TGTGCCAGCAGTTCACCGCCCGGGGGTACCACAGATACGCAGTATTTT
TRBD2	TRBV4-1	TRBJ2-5	CASSRPGLAAETQYF	TGCGCCAGCAGCCGCCCGGGACTAGCAGCGGAGACCCAGTACTTC
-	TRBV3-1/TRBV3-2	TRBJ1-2	CASSQAGDGYTF	TGTGCCAGCAGCCAAGCCGGGGATGGCTACACCTTC
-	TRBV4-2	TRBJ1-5	CASSQVTRQGTEPQHF	TGTGCCAGCAGCCAAGTTACCAGGCAGGGAACGGAGCCCCAGCATTTT
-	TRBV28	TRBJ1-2	CASRTLGQPYGYTF	TGTGCCAGCAGGACGCTCGGACAGCCCTATGGCTACACCTTC
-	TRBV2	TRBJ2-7	CASSERRDWLYEQYF	TGTGCCAGCAGTGAGCGCCGGGACTGGCTCTACGAGCAGTACTTC
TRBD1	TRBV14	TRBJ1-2	CASSQDLRGQRGYTF	TGTGCCAGCAGCCAAGATTTGAGGGGGCAGAGAGGCTACACCTTC
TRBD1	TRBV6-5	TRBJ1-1	CASRPSRGQGAFF	TGTGCCAGCAGGCCCTCCAGGGGGCAGGGGGCTTTCTTT
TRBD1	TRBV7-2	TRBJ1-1	CASSLDRGVEAFF	TGTGCCAGCAGCTTGGACAGGGGGGTTGAAGCTTTCTTT
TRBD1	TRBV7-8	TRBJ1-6	CASSLGQDKAYNSPLHF	TGTGCCAGCAGCTTGGGACAGGACAAGGCCTATAATTCACCCCTCCACTTT
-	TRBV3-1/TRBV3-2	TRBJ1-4	CASSPGRENEKLFF	TGTGCCAGCAGCCCCGGGAGGGAGAATGAAAAACTGTTTTTT
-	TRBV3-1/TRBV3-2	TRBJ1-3	CASSPQDRTGNTIYF	TGTGCCAGCAGCCCCCAGGACAGAACCGGAAACACCATATATTTT